This TCR beta chain came from a study of T cell changes during pregnancy in multiple sclerosis. CDR3 length: 17 amino acids. The junction had 12 bases not matched to a gene; V was cut back by 2 bases and J by 5 bases. Looked up from germline, CDR1 is PRHDT and CDR2 is FYEKMQ (reference sequence). Sequenced by immunoSEQ multiplex PCR; TCRdb stores in-frame clones only, minus some. The table includes 10,000 to 15,000 clones, around 90% detected once. This sequence originates from a female donor in good health, enrolled as a control in a pregnancy study. The rearrangement uses TRBV13 and TRBJ2-1; TRBD2 matches at 7 bases. This material consisted of CD8+ T cells from peripheral blood mononuclear cells, taken after pregnancy. The CDR3 reads CASSLWASAGKDNEQFF. As DNA, the CDR3 is TGTGCCAGCAGCTTATGGGCCTCAGCGGGGAAGGACAATGAGCAGTTCTTC.